This T cell receptor (beta chain) was sequenced during a study of T cells in Graves' hyperthyroidism and ophthalmopathy. RNA transcripts provided the source from which TCR beta CDR3 regions were amplified. The TCR CDR3 was amplified in a first-round RT-PCR using the HTBI primer set. TCRdb ran MiXCR on the multiplex PCR reads and lists one entry per CDR3 protein. The sample yields hundreds of thousands of distinct CDR3 sequences, approximately 40% seen once. This clonotype appeared many times. Uncontrolled infection, other autoimmune disease, pregnancy and lactation each barred patients from inclusion. Thyroid ultrasound, orbital computed tomography, clinical symptoms, and serum thyroxine and TRAb underpinned diagnoses. The TCR comes from a man between 18 and 35 years old with Graves' hyperthyroidism. The specimen sequenced was blood.

CDR3: CSAGPFDANEQYF. For the CDR3, the DNA is TGCAGTGCTGGCCCCTTTGACGCCAACGAGCAGTACTTC. This sequence joins TRBV20-1 and TRBJ2-7; D remains unclear. The germline V and J ends were trimmed by 5 bases and 5 bases, with 16 bases remaining between them. Germline V gene data show CDR1 as DFQATT and CDR2 as SNEGSKA (reference sequence). CDR3 length: 13 residues.